This T cell receptor (beta chain) is drawn from a study of control samples from healthy donors and cancer patients. Clones were sequenced by immunoSEQ multiplex PCR, and TCRdb holds only the in-frame ones, with some missing. The repertoire includes about 160,000 clones, approximately 90% of them detected once, and around 13% sits in the top ten. The germline V gene encodes CDR1 SEHNR and CDR2 FQNEAQ (reference sequence). The CDR3 has 12 residues. Trimming left V 1 base short and J 7 bases short, with 5 bases between. Sequencing input: blood. This rearrangement joins TRBV7-9 to TRBJ2-1; D is possibly TRBD2 (5 bases). The receptor was isolated from a man aged 25 to 40 in good health. CDR3 loop: CASSLVANEQFF. The DNA of the CDR3 is TGTGCCAGCAGCTTAGTAGCGAATGAGCAGTTCTTC.